Sequencing of this T cell receptor (beta chain) was carried out in a study of CD8 T cells in Susac syndrome. The RNA input was roughly 0.45 to 1 ug, and it was reverse transcribed with random hexamers. Each CDR3 protein gets one entry after TCRdb re-called the immunoSEQ multiplex PCR reads with MiXCR. The sample lists approximately 190,000 distinct CDR3 sequences; around 93% were seen once. The sample comprised CD8+ T cells from PBMCs. The source is a human donor with Susac syndrome.

CDR3 loop: CASSRPDRVVDYGYTF. CDR3 sequence (DNA): TGTGCCAGCAGCCGACCGGACAGGGTCGTTGACTATGGCTACACCTTC. The rearrangement uses TRBV9 and TRBJ1-2, with TRBD1 identical over 8 bases. The CDR3 totals 16 residues. The V gene's germline CDR1 is SGDLS and CDR2 YYNGEE. The junction had 11 bases not matched to a gene; V was cut back by 4 bases and J by 3 bases.